This record concerns one T cell receptor (beta chain) sequence. Its antigen remains unknown. The table came from immunoSEQ multiplex PCR; TCRdb's copy has only in-frame clones and leaves some out. The sample lists under 150,000 clones; 80% to 90% were seen once. The CDR3 consists of 16 residues. Looked up from germline, CDR1 is SGHDN and CDR2 is FVKESK. V shed 1 base and J shed 2 bases, with 14 bases lying between them. The data were taken from a study of Ad26.COV2.S vaccination and SARS-CoV-2 variants. Broader study findings: CD8+ and CD4+ T cells specific for spike reportedly responded with substantial breadth after vaccination.

This TCR was recovered from a human donor who had recovered from COVID-19. The chain links TRBV14 to TRBJ1-1; D not certain. The sample in question was peripheral blood, obtained after recovery from COVID-19. CDR3 sequence: CASSQGGAPHNTEAFF. The CDR3 DNA sequence: TGTGCCAGCAGCCAAGGAGGAGCGCCCCACAACACTGAAGCTTTCTTT.